Below are 21 T cell receptor beta chains sequenced from a single sample in a study of long-term antiretroviral therapy in people with HIV. Runs used v3.0 of the immunoSEQ assay and were done at survey level. Clones were sequenced by immunoSEQ multiplex PCR, and TCRdb holds only the in-frame ones, with some missing. This repertoire shows around 15,000 clones, roughly 84% found once; its top ten account for roughly 5.2%. Sequencing used unsorted PBMCs, obtained 0.5 years after starting antiretroviral therapy. These receptors originate from a woman aged 40 to 55 with HIV.

CDR3 residues: CASSPPGSIYEQYF. CDR3 bases: TGCGCCAGCAGCCCTCCGGGCTCGATTTACGAGCAGTACTTC. The J gene is TRBJ2-7, the V gene TRBV5-1; D ambiguous. Germline V gives CDR1 SGHRS, CDR2 YFSETQ. The CDR3 consists of 14 residues. V shed 4 bases and J shed 4 bases, with 15 bases lying between them.

The V gene is TRBV4-1, the J gene TRBJ2-3; D ambiguous. The V gene lost 4 bases and the J gene lost 0 bases, with 17 bases spanning the gap. The CDR3 contains 17 residues. Germline CDR1 is MGHRA and CDR2 is YSYEKL. The CDR3 loop reads CASSPTTYTTSTDTQYF. CDR3 DNA sequence: TGCGCCAGCAGCCCCACTACATACACTACCAGCACAGATACGCAGTATTTT.

This clone was detected only a few times. The V and J genes are TRBV19 and TRBJ2-7; D could derive from TRBD1 or TRBD2 (5 bases each). V lost 3 bases to trimming and J lost 2 bases, with 14 bases between them. Germline V gene lookup returns CDR1 LNHDA and CDR2 SQIVND (reference sequence). The CDR3 runs to 15 residues. The CDR3, as DNA: TGTGCCAGTAGTATTGGGGGAAGTAACGCCTACGAGCAGTACTTC. Protein sequence: CASSIGGSNAYEQYF.

The chain has TRBV5-5 and TRBJ1-2, with D unclear. This CDR3 has 17 amino acids. Deletions cut 0 bases from V and 0 bases from J, with 15 bases between. Germline V lookup: CDR1 SGHKS, CDR2 YYEKEE (reference sequence). This CDR3 reads CASSLAQETPANYGYTF. CDR3 in DNA: TGTGCCAGCAGCTTGGCCCAGGAGACCCCAGCTAACTATGGCTACACCTTC.

The chain combines TRBV15 with TRBJ1-1; 8 nucleotides line up with TRBD1. The CDR3 consists of 15 residues. CDR1 is LNHNV and CDR2 is YYDKDF in the germline V gene (reference sequence). The junction had 8 bases not matched to a gene; V was cut back by 5 bases and J by 3 bases. The CDR3 DNA follows: TGTGCCACCAGCGCCAGACAGGGGCCATACACTGAAGCTTTCTTT. It yields the protein CATSARQGPYTEAFF. The full variable domain, in which reference TRBV15 and TRBJ1-1 provide the parts outside the CDR3, is DAMVIQNPRYQVTQFGKPVTLSCSQTLNHNVMYWYQQKSSQAPKLLFHYYDKDFNNEADTPDNFQSRRPNTSFCFLDIRSPGLGDTAMYLCATSARQGPYTEAFFGQGTRLTVV.

V and J are TRBV2 and TRBJ2-6; TRBD2 matches 11 bases. The germline CDR1 and CDR2 sequences are SNHLY and FYNNEI. The CDR3 loop spans 18 amino acids. Trimming at V came to 4 bases and at J to 1 base, leaving 6 bases not matched to a gene. Here the CDR3 reads CASSVSGRARSGANVLTF. CDR3 DNA sequence: TGTGCCAGCAGTGTTAGCGGGAGGGCCAGATCTGGGGCCAACGTCCTGACTTTC.

The chain recombines TRBV19 with TRBJ2-7, with TRBD1 as a possible D gene (5 bases). CDR3 length: 15 residues. Germline CDR1 reads LNHDA; CDR2 reads SQIVND (reference sequence). Trimming took 6 bases from V and 4 from J, leaving 19 bases between them. DNA for the CDR3: TGTGCCAGTAGCTCCGACAGCCCAGCTCCTTACGAGCAGTACTTC. This encodes CASSSDSPAPYEQYF.

The chain's CDR3 is CASSSLADSSYEQYF. The CDR3 region has the DNA TGCGCCAGCAGCTCTCTAGCGGATAGCTCCTACGAGCAGTACTTC. This chain joins TRBV5-1 and TRBJ2-7; TRBD2 agrees at 7 bases. Trimming cost V 3 bases and J 0 bases; bases outside gene matches: 6. The CDR3 has 15 residues. Germline V CDR1 and CDR2: SGHRS, YFSETQ.

The chain joins TRBV19 to TRBJ1-4; weak D call: TRBD1 (5 bases). Per germline, CDR1 LNHDA and CDR2 SQIVND (reference sequence). The CDR3 spans 13 residues. V was trimmed by 3 bases and J by 8 bases, leaving 10 bases between them. The chain's CDR3 is CASSIGTFEKLFF. Written as DNA, the CDR3 is TGTGCCAGTAGTATTGGGACTTTCGAAAAACTGTTTTTT.

This chain connects TRBV29-1 to TRBJ2-7; 11 bases match TRBD1. The CDR3 is 19 amino acids. The V gene end was trimmed by 2 bases and the J gene end by 5 bases; junction bases not matched to a gene: 20. Looked up from germline, CDR1 is SQVTM and CDR2 is ANQGSEA. The CDR3: CSVELLRDRGTSYSHEQYF. CDR3 nucleotides: TGCAGCGTTGAACTGCTCCGGGACAGGGGGACTAGCTATTCCCACGAGCAGTACTTC.

The chain combines TRBV7-9 with TRBJ1-1; D is uncertain. Germline V gene sequence: CDR1 SEHNR, CDR2 FQNEAQ (reference sequence). There are 14 residues in the CDR3. Trimming left V 1 base short and J 1 base short, with 7 bases between. The CDR3 DNA reads TGTGCCAGCAGCTTAGGGGCAGAGAACACTGAAGCTTTCTTT. This encodes CASSLGAENTEAFF.

V and J are TRBV7-2 and TRBJ1-1; D is unclear. The V gene's germline CDR1 is SGHTA and CDR2 FQGNSA. The V gene lost 1 base and the J gene lost 0 bases, with 6 bases spanning the gap. The CDR3 loop spans 14 amino acids. The CDR3 coding sequence is TGTGCCAGCAGCTTAGGTTCAATGAACACTGAAGCTTTCTTT. Protein sequence: CASSLGSMNTEAFF.

The chain recombines TRBV2 with TRBJ1-1, with a possible D match to TRBD1 (6 bases). The CDR3 loop spans 19 amino acids. Per the germline V gene, CDR1 is SNHLY and CDR2 is FYNNEI. V was cut by 1 base and J by 4 bases, with 25 bases left in between. The CDR3 here is CASSEDRDLTPRKRTEAFF. In nucleotides, the CDR3 is TGTGCCAGCAGTGAAGACAGGGATCTAACCCCGAGAAAACGCACTGAAGCTTTCTTT.

The chain has TRBV10-3 and TRBJ2-2; D gene uncertain. CDR1 ENHRY and CDR2 SYGVKD come from the germline V gene. Between the trimmed V and J ends, which lost 0 bases and 7 bases, there was a span of 3 bases. The CDR3 length is 12 residues. The CDR3 DNA follows: TGTGCCATCAGTGAGTCGATCGGGGAGCTGTTTTTT. The encoded protein is CAISESIGELFF.

The gene calls are TRBV18 and TRBJ2-5; D remains ambiguous. The CDR3 contains 11 residues. CDR1 is KGHSH and CDR2 is LQKENI in the germline V gene. Between the trimmed V and J ends, which lost 4 bases and 1 base, there was a span of 1 base. The DNA of the CDR3 is TGTGCCAGCTCACTCCAAGAGACCCAGTACTTC. Translated: CASSLQETQYF.

The V and J genes are TRBV6-5 and TRBJ1-1; possible D gene TRBD1, 6 bases. The germline CDR1 and CDR2 sequences are MNHEY and SVGAGI. Trimming pared 8 bases from V and 0 bases from J, leaving 10 bases between. CDR3 size: 13 residues. The CDR3 is CASSRGVNTEAFF. CDR3 DNA sequence: TGTGCCAGCTCCAGGGGAGTGAACACTGAAGCTTTCTTT.

The rearrangement links TRBV7-2 to TRBJ2-7; 13 bases match TRBD2. CDR1 SGHTA and CDR2 FQGNSA come from the germline V gene. V trimming: 0 bases; J trimming: 3 bases; junction bases outside the gene matches: 8. This CDR3 is 18 amino acids long. The DNA of the CDR3 is TGTGCCAGCAGCTTAGCGAGGGGACTAGCGGGGATGCTCTACGAGCAGTACTTC. Its protein is CASSLARGLAGMLYEQYF.

The chain couples TRBV5-4 to TRBJ1-1; a possible D gene is TRBD1 (5 bases). This CDR3 spans 12 amino acids. Germline assignment: CDR1 SGHNT and CDR2 YYREEE (reference sequence). Trimming took 6 bases from V and 1 from J, leaving 7 bases between them. This CDR3 is CASNDRNTEAFF. DNA for the CDR3: TGTGCCAGCAACGACAGGAACACTGAAGCTTTCTTT.

The gene calls are TRBV4-1 and TRBJ2-7; a possible D gene is TRBD1 (5 bases). This CDR3 spans 13 amino acids. Germline-derived CDR1 and CDR2 are MGHRA and YSYEKL. V was clipped by 1 base and J by 3 bases, with 7 bases between them. CDR3 nucleotide sequence: TGCGCCAGCAGCCAAGCCCAGGGCTACGAGCAGTACTTC. Translating it yields CASSQAQGYEQYF.

V is TRBV5-1 and J is TRBJ1-1; the D is unclear. Germline V lookup: CDR1 SGHRS, CDR2 YFSETQ. The ends were cut back, 4 bases at V and 1 base at J, with 14 bases in the middle. The CDR3 contains 15 residues. CDR3 in amino acids: CASSPPAGTNTEAFF. The CDR3, as DNA: TGCGCCAGCAGCCCACCGGCGGGAACGAACACTGAAGCTTTCTTT.

The chain uses TRBV7-9 and TRBJ2-3, with 9 nucleotides matching TRBD2. CDR1 and CDR2 (germline): SEHNR, FQNEAQ (reference sequence). CDR3 length: 14 residues. V was clipped by 5 bases and J by 3 bases; unmatched bases: 3. This chain's CDR3 is CASSLGLATDTQYF. CDR3 bases: TGTGCCAGCAGCCTCGGACTAGCGACAGATACGCAGTATTTT.